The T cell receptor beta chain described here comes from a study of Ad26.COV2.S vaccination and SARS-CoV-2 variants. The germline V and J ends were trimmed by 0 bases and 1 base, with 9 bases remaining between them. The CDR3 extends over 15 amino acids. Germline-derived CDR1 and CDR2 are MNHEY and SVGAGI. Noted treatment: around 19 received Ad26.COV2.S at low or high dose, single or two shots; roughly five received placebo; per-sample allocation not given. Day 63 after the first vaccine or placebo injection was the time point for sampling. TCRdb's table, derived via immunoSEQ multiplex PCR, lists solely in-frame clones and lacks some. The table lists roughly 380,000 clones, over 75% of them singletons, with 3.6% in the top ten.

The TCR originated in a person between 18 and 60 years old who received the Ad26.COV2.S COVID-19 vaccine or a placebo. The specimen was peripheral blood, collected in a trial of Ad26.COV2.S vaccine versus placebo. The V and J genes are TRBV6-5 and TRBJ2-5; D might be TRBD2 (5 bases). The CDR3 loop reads CASSYSKDSQETQYF. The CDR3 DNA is TGTGCCAGCAGTTACTCGAAGGACTCCCAAGAGACCCAGTACTTC.